The 20 T cell receptor beta chains listed next were all sequenced from one sample in a study of cytomegalovirus exposure and HLA in healthy donors. PCR employed 60 Vbeta and 13 Jbeta primers. Profiled with immunoSEQ multiplex PCR; TCRdb holds only in-frame clones, not every one. The data show about 230,000 clones, approximately 85% seen once. Specimen: PBMCs. The receptors shown here come from a girl aged 2-10 years in good health and CMV-seronegative.

The chain employs TRBV5-1 and TRBJ2-7; D perhaps matches TRBD2 (5 bases). V shed 7 bases and J shed 3 bases, with 17 bases lying between them. CDR3 length equals 14 residues. Per the germline V gene, CDR1 is SGHRS and CDR2 is YFSETQ. The CDR3 DNA reads TGCGCCAGCCGGGGTTCGCCCCCATTCTACGAGCAGTACTTC. This sequence encodes CASRGSPPFYEQYF.

The chain has TRBV29-1 and TRBJ1-2, with D tentatively TRBD1 (5 bases). The CDR3 is 12 residues long. Germline-derived CDR1 and CDR2 are SQVTM and ANQGSEA. Between the trimmed V and J ends, which lost 2 bases and 7 bases, there was a span of 11 bases. CDR3 loop: CSVEKAGPGYTF. The CDR3 nucleotides are TGCAGCGTTGAAAAGGCAGGGCCTGGCTACACCTTC.

The rearrangement links TRBV6-5 to TRBJ1-5; D may be TRBD1 (6 bases). V shed 6 bases and J shed 6 bases, with 12 bases lying between them. CDR3 length: 13 residues. The germline V gene has CDR1 MNHEY and CDR2 SVGAGI. The CDR3 nucleotides are TGTGCCAGCAGCGTCAGGGGTACTCAGCCCCAGCATTTT. Translation gives CASSVRGTQPQHF.

This clone came up once. V is TRBV7-8 and J is TRBJ1-2; 7 bases match TRBD1. This CDR3 spans 15 amino acids. The germline V gene encodes CDR1 SGHVS and CDR2 FQNEAQ. J gave up 1 base and V 5 bases, and 7 bases lay outside the gene matches. The CDR3 region has the DNA TGTGCCAGCAGCGGAGACAGGGTAATTAACTATGGCTACACCTTC. The encoded protein is CASSGDRVINYGYTF.

CDR3 region: CASNRYGGGPEAFF. The CDR3 nucleotides read TGTGCCAGCAATCGATATGGGGGGGGCCCTGAAGCTTTCTTT. The chain uses TRBV9 and TRBJ1-1; possibly TRBD1 for D (6 bases). Deletions cut 6 bases from V and 6 bases from J, with 18 bases between. Germline CDR1 and CDR2: SGDLS and YYNGEE. The CDR3 has 14 amino acids.

In its sample, this clone was seen once. The chain links TRBV9 to TRBJ2-7, with TRBD1 as a possible D gene (6 bases). The CDR3 consists of 16 residues. Germline V gene lookup returns CDR1 SGDLS and CDR2 YYNGEE. V lost 0 bases and J 3 bases, leaving 16 bases between the germline ends. The CDR3 DNA is TGTGCCAGCAGCGTAGGAGGGTCAGGGGCGTTCTACGAGCAGTACTTC. It specifies CASSVGGSGAFYEQYF.

The rearrangement uses TRBV4-1 and TRBJ2-7; 8 nucleotides match TRBD1. The CDR3 loop spans 15 amino acids. CDR1 MGHRA and CDR2 YSYEKL come from the germline V gene. The ends lost 2 bases at V and 8 bases at J; junction bases unmatched: 11. CDR3 amino acids: CASSQSWQGALQQYF. The CDR3, as DNA: TGCGCCAGCAGCCAATCCTGGCAGGGGGCATTACAGCAGTACTTC.

V gene TRBV5-1 combines with J gene TRBJ2-1; 9 bases map to TRBD1. The germline V gene has CDR1 SGHRS and CDR2 YFSETQ. This CDR3 region has 14 residues. V lost 3 bases, J lost 3 bases, and 1 base stayed unmatched. CDR3 coding DNA: TGCGCCAGCAGCTCGGGACAGGGCTACAATGAGCAGTTCTTC. Translated, it gives CASSSGQGYNEQFF.

The chain employs TRBV7-9 and TRBJ1-1; possible D gene TRBD1, 5 bases. CDR1 is SEHNR and CDR2 is FQNEAQ in the germline V gene (reference sequence). This CDR3 is 14 amino acids long. Between the trimmed V and J ends, which lost 7 bases and 1 base, there was a span of 13 bases. The CDR3 bases are TGTGCCAGCACCAGTGGAGGGGCGAACACTGAAGCTTTCTTT. It encodes CASTSGGANTEAFF.

The chain combines TRBV25-1 with TRBJ2-2, with D tentatively TRBD1 (5 bases). Trimming cost V 3 bases and J 6 bases, with 5 bases left between them. CDR1 and CDR2 (germline): MGHDK, SYGVNS. The CDR3 is 12 residues long. CDR3 sequence (DNA): TGTGCCAGCAGTGACAGGGCCGGGGAGCTGTTTTTT. Protein product: CASSDRAGELFF.

Note on this clone: The same CDR3 is also encoded by other DNA sequences in this sample. The chain joins TRBV29-1 to TRBJ1-1, with D unclear. The CDR3 has 12 residues. Trimming left V 5 bases short and J 4 bases short, with 11 bases between. Germline V CDR1 and CDR2: SQVTM, ANQGSEA. CDR3 in amino acids: CSVMAAGTEAFF. CDR3 DNA: TGCAGCGTTATGGCGGCGGGCACTGAAGCTTTCTTT.

The chain is built from TRBV12-5 and TRBJ2-7; a possible D gene is TRBD2 (5 bases). In germline, CDR1 is LGHNT, CDR2 FRNRAP. V dropped 3 bases and J dropped 3 bases, with 27 bases sitting between them. The CDR3 sequence is 19 residues long. The CDR3, as DNA: TGTGCTAGTGGTTTTCGGGTGATCCGAGGACTTTTCGTGGACTACGAGCAGTACTTC. Translated: CASGFRVIRGLFVDYEQYF.

The chain uses TRBV7-2 and TRBJ1-1; 7 bases align to TRBD1. J lost 11 bases, V lost 2 bases, and 11 bases had no gene match. Germline loops: CDR1 SGHTA, CDR2 FQGNSA. The CDR3 has 14 residues. The CDR3 spells CASSLNTGVNLAFF. Written as DNA, the CDR3 is TGTGCCAGCAGCTTAAATACAGGGGTGAACCTGGCTTTCTTT.

This chain joins TRBV7-7 and TRBJ2-1; D unclear. From germline, CDR1 is SSHAT and CDR2 FNYEAQ (reference sequence). V was trimmed by 1 base and J by 4 bases, leaving 5 bases between them. The CDR3 runs 13 residues. Here the CDR3 reads CASSLDRYNEQFF. CDR3 nucleotides: TGTGCCAGCAGCTTAGACAGATACAATGAGCAGTTCTTC. The variable domain in full, completed from reference TRBV7-7 and TRBJ2-1, reads GAGVSQSPRYKVTKRGQDVTLRCDPISSHATLYWYQQALGQGPEFLTYFNYEAQPDKSGLPSDRFSAERPEGSISTLTIQRTEQRDSAMYRCASSLDRYNEQFFGPGTRLTVL.

This clone was recorded once. The gene calls are TRBV19 and TRBJ2-3; TRBD2 matches 8 bases. Germline trimming cut 2 bases from V and 8 bases from J; bases unmatched to any gene: 9. The germline CDR1 and CDR2 sequences are LNHDA and SQIVND (reference sequence). The CDR3 loop spans 15 amino acids. The CDR3 loop reads CASSIPSGSGGTQYF. CDR3 in DNA: TGTGCCAGTAGTATACCTAGCGGGTCGGGTGGTACGCAGTATTTT.

The V and J genes are TRBV6-5 and TRBJ2-5; a possible D gene is TRBD1 (5 bases). This CDR3 comprises 16 residues. Trimming shortened V by 4 bases and J by 1 base, and 16 bases separated the two germline ends. Germline CDR1 is MNHEY and CDR2 is SVGAGI. The CDR3 DNA reads TGTGCCAGCAGTTTATTCGGCGGACACCTCCAAGAGACCCAGTACTTC. It codes for CASSLFGGHLQETQYF.

The count of this clone is one. The chain carries TRBV7-2 and TRBJ2-3; D possibly corresponds to TRBD2 (7 bases). The CDR3 sequence is 15 residues long. The germline gives CDR1 SGHTA, CDR2 FQGNSA. V lost 5 bases, J lost 3 bases, and 15 bases lay in between. CDR3 amino acids: CASSPGGGGTDTQYF. In nucleotides, the CDR3 is TGTGCCAGCAGCCCCGGGGGAGGGGGGACAGATACGCAGTATTTT.

Remarks on this clone: Germline is not matched at one junction end, which may reflect a read error. The CDR3 DNA reads as TGTGCCAGCAGTTACAAAGGCACAGGGGGCCTCCTTTTT. Translating it yields CASSYKGTGGLLF. The rearrangement uses TRBV6-5 and TRBJ2-2, with 9 bases matching TRBD1. Germline CDR1 and CDR2: MNHEY and SVGAGI. The CDR3 consists of 13 residues.

The CDR3 loop reads CASSPLQGAFYGYTF. CDR3 bases: TGTGCCAGCAGCCCGTTACAGGGGGCCTTCTATGGCTACACCTTC. This chain uses TRBV5-6 with TRBJ1-2, with TRBD1 matching over 9 bases. The V and J ends lost 4 bases and 4 bases, in that order; junction bases with no gene match: 8. The germline V gene has CDR1 SGHDT and CDR2 YYEEEE. The CDR3 runs to 15 residues. Full variable domain (missing parts from reference TRBV5-6 and TRBJ1-2): DAGVTQSPTHLIKTRGQQVTLRCSPKSGHDTVSWYQQALGQGPQFIFQYYEEEERQRGNFPDRFSGHQFPNYSSELNVNALLLGDSALYLCASSPLQGAFYGYTFGSGTRLTVV.

J is TRBJ2-5 and V is TRBV6-1, with a tentative D call TRBD1 (6 bases). The germline gives CDR1 MNHNS, CDR2 SASEGT. Deletions cut 7 bases from V and 5 bases from J, with 14 bases between. The CDR3 extends over 13 amino acids. The CDR3 here is CASTPAGAETQYF. The CDR3 nucleotides read TGTGCCAGCACCCCGGCAGGGGCGGAGACCCAGTACTTC.